This T cell receptor (beta chain) was recovered during a study of glioma-infiltrating T cells. Study results and caveats: Tissue-blood divergence was below expectation in non-neoplastic patients, above in gliomas. Very few CDR3 sequences were shared between tissue and blood.

This clonotype was found many times. What it recognizes is unknown. Using RNA template, CDR3s of TCR alpha and beta were amplified with iRepertoire arm-PCR. Tissue mRNA or PBMC total RNA, about 95-450 ng, went into one-step reverse transcription and amplification. TCRdb used MiXCR to reprocess the multiplex PCR reads, holding one entry per CDR3 protein. This sample has roughly 130,000 distinct CDR3 sequences, with roughly a quarter found just once. The CDR3 is 14 amino acids. Germline V gene sequence: CDR1 MNHNS, CDR2 SASEGT. Deletions cut 5 bases from V and 7 bases from J, with 17 bases between. What was sequenced was glioma tissue, nonneoplastic brain tissue, or PBMCs (not recorded which). The V gene is TRBV6-1, the J gene TRBJ1-2; D may be TRBD1 (6 bases). This clonotype was sampled from a human donor with low-grade glioma or glioblastoma, undergoing nonglioma brain surgery, or in good health (not recorded which). The CDR3 spells CASSQVQGLFGYTF. The CDR3 bases are TGTGCCAGCAGTCAAGTACAGGGTCTTTTTGGCTACACCTTC.